This T cell receptor beta chain was captured in a study of metastatic and nonmetastatic thyroid tumors. Study summary: Both malignant and benign thyroid patients supplied peripheral blood and tumor or nodule tissue samples, across which the repertoires of these patients were then compared.

All patients reached thyroid surgery having received no treatment beforehand. From the PCR reads, TCRdb re-called clones with MiXCR. Of roughly 41,000 clones listed, roughly a sixth are singletons. The CDR3 length is 15 residues. In germline, CDR1 is MGHRA, CDR2 YSYEKL. The V segment lost 5 bases and the J segment 2 bases; nucleotides outside the gene matches: 6. This chain links TRBV4-1 with TRBJ2-7, with 10 bases lining up with TRBD2. The receptor's source is a female donor with papillary thyroid cancer or a benign thyroid nodule (not recorded which). Some clones in this sample may be carry-over from other donors' samples. The specimen was blood. The DNA for the CDR3 is TGCGCCAGCAGCTTAGGAGCGGGAGGGACCTACGAGCAGTACTTC. Its translation: CASSLGAGGTYEQYF.